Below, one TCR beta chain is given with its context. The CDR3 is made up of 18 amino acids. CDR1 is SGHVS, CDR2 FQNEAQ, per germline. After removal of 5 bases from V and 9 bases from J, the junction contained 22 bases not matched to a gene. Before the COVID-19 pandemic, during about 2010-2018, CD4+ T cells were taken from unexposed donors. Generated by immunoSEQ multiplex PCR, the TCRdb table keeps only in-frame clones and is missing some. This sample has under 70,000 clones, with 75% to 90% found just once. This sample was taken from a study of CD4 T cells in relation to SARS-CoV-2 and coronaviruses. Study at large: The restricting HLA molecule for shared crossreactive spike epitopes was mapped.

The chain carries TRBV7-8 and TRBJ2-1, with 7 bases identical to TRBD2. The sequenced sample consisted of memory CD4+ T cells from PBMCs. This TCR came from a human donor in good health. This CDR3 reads CASSRGRTSSPGAPEQFF. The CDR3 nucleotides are TGTGCCAGCAGCCGAGGTCGGACTAGTAGCCCGGGCGCGCCTGAGCAGTTCTTC.